A single sample is the source of the 22 T cell receptor beta chains below, sequenced in a study of cytomegalovirus exposure and HLA in healthy donors. PCR used 60 Vbeta primers and 13 Jbeta primers. The table came from immunoSEQ multiplex PCR; TCRdb's copy has only in-frame clones and leaves some out. Its listing shows 50,000 to 70,000 clones. Sequencing input: PBMCs. The receptors derive from a man aged 45-65 years in good health and CMV-seropositive.

The chain combines TRBV29-1 with TRBJ1-2, with TRBD1 as a possible D gene (5 bases). Between the trimmed V and J ends, which lost 5 bases and 6 bases, there was a span of 13 bases. The CDR3 runs to 12 residues. CDR1 is SQVTM, CDR2 ANQGSEA, per germline. CDR3 DNA: TGCAGCGTTACCGGGGGAGGGAATGGCTACACCTTC. It translates to CSVTGGGNGYTF.

This sequence joins TRBV7-9 and TRBJ2-5, with D possibly matching TRBD1 (7 bases). Germline V gene lookup returns CDR1 SEHNR and CDR2 FQNEAQ (reference sequence). The CDR3 length is 15 residues. The ends were cut back, 5 bases at V and 4 bases at J, with 17 bases in the middle. The CDR3 reads CASSPRGRGRETQYF. CDR3 DNA: TGTGCCAGCAGCCCGCGGGGTAGGGGGCGAGAGACCCAGTACTTC.

The rearrangement joins TRBV2 to TRBJ2-2, with D perhaps TRBD1 (5 bases). With 5 bases removed from V and 4 bases from J, the gap between germline ends came to 14 bases. The germline gives CDR1 SNHLY, CDR2 FYNNEI. The CDR3 contains 15 residues. CDR3 sequence (DNA): TGTGCCAGCAGTCCCCTGGCAGGGTCCACCGGGGAGCTGTTTTTT. Translating it yields CASSPLAGSTGELFF.

The J gene is TRBJ2-2, the V gene TRBV4-3; 8 bases agree with TRBD1. The length of the CDR3 is 16 residues. Per germline, CDR1 LGHNA and CDR2 YSLEER. J lost 7 bases, V lost 0 bases, and 7 bases had no gene match. CDR3 loop: CASSQDSGGAGGELFF. The CDR3 DNA sequence: TGCGCCAGCAGCCAAGATTCAGGGGGCGCTGGCGGGGAGCTGTTTTTT.

The chain links TRBV28 to TRBJ1-2; 8 bases match TRBD1. This CDR3 region has 13 residues. V lost 6 bases, J lost 6 bases, and 6 bases stayed unmatched. Germline CDR1 is MDHEN and CDR2 is SYDVKM. The CDR3: CASRQQGANGYTF. As DNA, the CDR3 is TGTGCCAGCAGACAGCAGGGGGCAAATGGCTACACCTTC.

The chain combines TRBV11-3 with TRBJ1-6; possible D gene TRBD1, 6 bases. Trimming took 0 bases from V and 7 from J, leaving 10 bases between them. Germline CDR1 SGHNT, CDR2 YENEEA. CDR3 length: 15 amino acids. This CDR3 reads CASSLEPGQNSPLHF. In nucleotides, the CDR3 is TGTGCCAGCAGCTTAGAGCCCGGACAGAATTCACCCCTCCACTTT.

The V call is TRBV6-5, the J call TRBJ2-7; 7 nucleotides agree with TRBD1. The trim removed 0 bases at V and 0 bases at J, leaving 5 bases unmatched. The germline V gene encodes CDR1 MNHEY and CDR2 SVGAGI. This CDR3 is built from 16 residues. CDR3 sequence: CASSYSISGGSYEQYF. The CDR3 DNA follows: TGTGCCAGCAGTTACTCGATCTCAGGGGGCTCCTACGAGCAGTACTTC.

This sequence joins TRBV19 and TRBJ1-6; 9 bases are shared with TRBD1. Germline CDR1 and CDR2: LNHDA and SQIVND (reference sequence). This CDR3 is 15 amino acids long. V dropped 7 bases and J dropped 9; count of bases not matched to a gene: 10. The CDR3 DNA follows: TGTGCCAGTATGCCGATGGGGACAGGGACTTCACCCCTCCACTTT. Translated: CASMPMGTGTSPLHF.

V is TRBV5-6 and J is TRBJ2-7; 10 nucleotides agree with TRBD1. The CDR3 loop spans 15 amino acids. Germline trimming cut 3 bases from V and 4 bases from J; bases unmatched to any gene: 7. Germline V gene data show CDR1 as SGHDT and CDR2 as YYEEEE. The CDR3 DNA reads as TGTGCCAGCAGCTCCATGACAGGGGGCGGGTACGAGCAGTACTTC. Amino acids: CASSSMTGGGYEQYF.

J is TRBJ1-4 and V is TRBV4-1, with unresolved D. The germline CDR1 and CDR2 sequences are MGHRA and YSYEKL. V lost 1 base to trimming and J lost 0 bases, with 6 bases between them. The CDR3 has 15 amino acids. The CDR3 spells CASSQVIATNEKLFF. CDR3 DNA: TGCGCCAGCAGCCAAGTTATTGCAACTAATGAAAAACTGTTTTTT.

The chain has TRBV4-2 and TRBJ2-7, with 11 nucleotides matching TRBD1. J gave up 3 bases and V 1 base, and 5 bases lay outside the gene matches. The germline gives CDR1 LGHNA, CDR2 YNFKEQ. The CDR3 sequence is 16 residues long. This CDR3 is CASSQGGDRGVYEQYF. CDR3 sequence (DNA): TGTGCCAGCAGCCAAGGGGGGGACAGGGGGGTCTACGAGCAGTACTTC.

The V gene is TRBV11-2, the J gene TRBJ2-7; 8 positions match TRBD2. The CDR3 totals 15 residues. V dropped 3 bases and J dropped 2; count of bases not matched to a gene: 6. Germline V CDR1 and CDR2: SGHAT, FQNNGV. The CDR3: CASSLGSGVAYEQYF. CDR3 coding DNA: TGTGCCAGCAGCTTGGGTAGCGGGGTTGCCTACGAGCAGTACTTC.

The chain carries TRBV2 and TRBJ2-7, with 12 positions matching TRBD2. CDR1 is SNHLY, CDR2 FYNNEI, per germline. V lost 2 bases and J lost 3; bases outside the gene matches: 2. The CDR3 covers 15 residues. CDR3 coding DNA: TGTGCCAGCAGTGAAAGACTAGCGGGAGACTACGAGCAGTACTTC. This encodes CASSERLAGDYEQYF.

Comments on this clone: One end of the junction fails to match germline, which may point to a read error. The chain has TRBV2 and TRBJ2-7; possible D gene TRBD1, 5 bases. Germline V CDR1 and CDR2: SNHLY, FYNNEI. This CDR3 is 11 amino acids long. CDR3 in amino acids: CARSAWTEQYF. CDR3 nucleotide sequence: TGTGCCAGAAGTGCGTGGACAGAGCAGTACTTC.

The chain is built from TRBV29-1 and TRBJ2-5; 8 bases are shared with TRBD2. CDR1 and CDR2 from the germline V gene are SQVTM and ANQGSEA. The CDR3 extends over 14 amino acids. With V trimmed by 2 bases and J by 3 bases, 5 bases remained unmatched. This CDR3 reads CSVEPPLAEETQYF. Written as DNA, the CDR3 is TGCAGCGTTGAACCCCCACTAGCGGAAGAGACCCAGTACTTC.

The CDR3 sequence: CASSGTGGEQYF. Here the CDR3 DNA reads TGTGCCAGCTCGGGGACAGGGGGCGAGCAGTACTTC. The genes are TRBV18 and TRBJ2-7; TRBD1 matches at 11 bases. Trimming took 6 bases from V and 6 from J; bases not matched to a gene: 1. CDR3 length equals 12 residues. Per the germline V gene, CDR1 is KGHSH and CDR2 is LQKENI.

V and J are TRBV7-9 and TRBJ1-3; 9 nucleotides line up with TRBD1. J lost 4 bases, V lost 5 bases, and 6 bases had no gene match. Per germline, CDR1 SEHNR and CDR2 FQNEAQ (reference sequence). CDR3 length: 15 residues. In DNA form, the CDR3 reads TGTGCCAGCAGCGAGACAGGGGGACAAGGAAACACCATATATTTT. Protein sequence: CASSETGGQGNTIYF.

J is TRBJ2-7 and V is TRBV4-2; 8 bases are a match to TRBD2. Germline CDR1 reads LGHNA; CDR2 reads YNFKEQ. V lost 2 bases and J lost 2; bases outside the gene matches: 5. The CDR3 runs to 15 residues. CDR3 in amino acids: CASSQMGLGTYEQYF. DNA for the CDR3: TGTGCCAGCAGCCAAATGGGACTAGGCACCTACGAGCAGTACTTC.

The rearrangement links TRBV30 to TRBJ2-7; 8 nucleotides match TRBD1. This CDR3 comprises 12 residues. V gave up 5 bases and J gave up 0 bases; unmatched junction bases: 0. Germline CDR1 reads GTSNPN; CDR2 reads SVGIG (reference sequence). The CDR3 DNA sequence: TGTGCCTGGGACAGGGGCTCCTACGAGCAGTACTTC. It codes for CAWDRGSYEQYF.

The CDR3 is CASSPRQQENTEAFF. The CDR3 DNA follows: TGTGCCAGCTCACCCAGACAGCAAGAGAACACTGAAGCTTTCTTT. The chain links TRBV18 to TRBJ1-1; tentatively, D is TRBD1 (5 bases). Per the germline V gene, CDR1 is KGHSH and CDR2 is LQKENI. This CDR3 region has 15 residues. V was trimmed by 3 bases and J by 1 base, leaving 12 bases between them.

The genes are TRBV21-1 and TRBJ2-7; the table's D call, TRBD1, was not checked against the DNA. TRBV21-1 is termed a pseudogene. CDR3 size: 14 residues. CDR3 residues: CASSKGGTGYEQYF. In nucleotides, the CDR3 is TGTGCCAGCAGCAAAGGTGGGACAGGCTACGAGCAGTACTTC.

Points on this clone: One end of the junction is discordant with germline, which a read error may explain. The chain carries TRBV7-9 and TRBJ2-3; TRBD2 matches 8 bases. Germline lookup yields CDR1 SEHNR and CDR2 FQNEAQ (reference sequence). CDR3 size: 15 residues. The CDR3 spells CASSFGTSGTDKQYF. The CDR3 nucleotides read TGTGCCAGCAGCTTCGGCACTAGCGGCACAGATAAGCAGTATTTT.